This T cell receptor beta chain was captured by sequencing in a study of T cell repertoires in cytomegalovirus infection. Study-wide background: Both CMV infection and a matching HLA type were indicated by public TCR beta signatures. Whole-study results and caveats: HLA-C-restricted CMV-specific TCR beta clonotypes were dominant in the ex vivo response. Identification of carriers of CMV plus the relevant HLA was performed using cumulative public TCR beta family frequency.

The CDR3 extends over 14 amino acids. Looked up from germline, CDR1 is DFQATT and CDR2 is SNEGSKA (reference sequence). The J segment lost 5 bases and the V segment lost 6 bases, leaving 9 bases of the junction unmatched. Details on this clonotype: The target antigen is unknown.

TCRdb reanalysed the reads using MiXCR and keeps one entry per CDR3 protein. This sample has some 240,000 distinct CDR3 sequences, with over 15% found just once. V is TRBV20-1 and J is TRBJ2-1; 8 positions agree with TRBD2. The TCR sequence derives from a human donor in good health (CMV status not recorded). Some clones in this sample may be carry-over from other donors' samples. Sequenced sample: CD8+ T cells from PBMCs. The DNA for the CDR3 is TGCAGTGCCGAACTAGCGGAGATTGACAATGAGCAGTTCTTC. Translated: CSAELAEIDNEQFF.